This T cell receptor (beta chain) was observed in a study of blood T cell repertoires in COVID-19. Study in general: Samples taken during acute and convalescent COVID-19 were collected in the United States, Italy and Spain.

Assay: immunoSEQ multiplex PCR; the TCRdb copy retains only in-frame clones and omits some. The repertoire holds approximately 120,000 clones, with around four fifths as singletons. The CDR3 totals 17 residues. J lost 7 bases, V lost 0 bases, and 6 bases had no gene match. Germline V gene lookup returns CDR1 SEHNR and CDR2 FQNEAQ (reference sequence). This chain links TRBV7-9 with TRBJ2-3; 14 bases fit TRBD2. This receptor was identified in an elderly man with active or convalescent COVID-19. Source material: peripheral blood. This CDR3 reads CASSLAGLAGGRNTQYF. In nucleotides, the CDR3 is TGTGCCAGCAGCTTAGCTGGACTAGCGGGGGGCAGGAATACGCAGTATTTT.